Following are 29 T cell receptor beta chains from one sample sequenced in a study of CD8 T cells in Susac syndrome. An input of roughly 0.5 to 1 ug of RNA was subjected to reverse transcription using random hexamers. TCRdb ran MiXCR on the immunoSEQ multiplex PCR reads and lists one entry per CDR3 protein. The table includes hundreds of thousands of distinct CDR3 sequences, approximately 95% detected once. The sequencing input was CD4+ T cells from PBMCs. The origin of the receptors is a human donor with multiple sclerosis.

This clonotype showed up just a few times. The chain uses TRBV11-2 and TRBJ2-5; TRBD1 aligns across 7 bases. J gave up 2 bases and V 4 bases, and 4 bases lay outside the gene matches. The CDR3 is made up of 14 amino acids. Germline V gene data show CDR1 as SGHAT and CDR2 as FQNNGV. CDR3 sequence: CASSSRTGQETQYF. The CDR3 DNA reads TGTGCCAGCAGCTCCCGGACAGGTCAAGAGACCCAGTACTTC.

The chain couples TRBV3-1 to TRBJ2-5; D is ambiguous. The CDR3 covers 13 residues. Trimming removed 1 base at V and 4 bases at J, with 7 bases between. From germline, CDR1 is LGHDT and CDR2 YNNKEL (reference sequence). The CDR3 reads CASSQAAVETQYF. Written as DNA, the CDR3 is TGTGCCAGCAGCCAAGCCGCCGTAGAGACCCAGTACTTC.

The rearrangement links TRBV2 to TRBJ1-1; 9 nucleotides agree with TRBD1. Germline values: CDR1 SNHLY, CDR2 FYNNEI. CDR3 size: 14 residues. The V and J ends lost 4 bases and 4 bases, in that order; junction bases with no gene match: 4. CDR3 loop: CASSGGQGFTEAFF. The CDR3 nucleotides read TGTGCCAGCAGTGGGGGACAGGGATTCACTGAAGCTTTCTTT.

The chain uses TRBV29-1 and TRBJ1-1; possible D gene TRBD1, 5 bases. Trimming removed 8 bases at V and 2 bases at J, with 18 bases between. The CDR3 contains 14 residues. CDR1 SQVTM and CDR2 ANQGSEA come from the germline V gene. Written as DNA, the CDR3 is TGCAGCTCTATGAGGGGCAGCGCCAACACTGAAGCTTTCTTT. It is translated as CSSMRGSANTEAFF.

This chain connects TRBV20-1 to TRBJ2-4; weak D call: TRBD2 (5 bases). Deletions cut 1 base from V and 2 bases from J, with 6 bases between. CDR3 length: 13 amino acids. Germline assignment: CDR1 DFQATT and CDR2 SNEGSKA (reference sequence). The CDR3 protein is CSARAGTKNIQYF. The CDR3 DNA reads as TGCAGTGCTAGAGCGGGAACCAAAAACATTCAGTACTTC.

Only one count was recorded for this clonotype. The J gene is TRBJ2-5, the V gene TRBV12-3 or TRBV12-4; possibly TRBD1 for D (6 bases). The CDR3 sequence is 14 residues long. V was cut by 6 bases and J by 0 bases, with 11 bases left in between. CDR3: CASSLGTNQETQYF. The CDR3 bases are TGTGCCAGCAGCCTCGGGACAAACCAAGAGACCCAGTACTTC.

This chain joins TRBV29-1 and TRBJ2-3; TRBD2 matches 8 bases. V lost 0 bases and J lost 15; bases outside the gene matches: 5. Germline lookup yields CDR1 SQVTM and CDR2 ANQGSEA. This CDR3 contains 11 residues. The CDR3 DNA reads TGCAGCGTTGAAGATCGGGGGGGTGGCTATTTT. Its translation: CSVEDRGGGYF.

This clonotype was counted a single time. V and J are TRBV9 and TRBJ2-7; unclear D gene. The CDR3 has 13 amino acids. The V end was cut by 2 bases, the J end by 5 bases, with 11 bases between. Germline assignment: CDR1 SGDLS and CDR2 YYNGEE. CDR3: CASSVAVGNEQYF. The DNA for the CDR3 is TGTGCCAGCAGCGTGGCCGTTGGCAACGAGCAGTACTTC.

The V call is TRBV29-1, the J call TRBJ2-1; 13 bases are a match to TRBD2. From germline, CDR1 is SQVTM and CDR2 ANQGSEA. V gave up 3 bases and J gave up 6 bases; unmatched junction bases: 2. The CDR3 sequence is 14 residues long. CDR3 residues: CSVEGLAGSNEQFF. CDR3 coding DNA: TGCAGCGTTGAGGGACTAGCGGGGAGCAATGAGCAGTTCTTC.

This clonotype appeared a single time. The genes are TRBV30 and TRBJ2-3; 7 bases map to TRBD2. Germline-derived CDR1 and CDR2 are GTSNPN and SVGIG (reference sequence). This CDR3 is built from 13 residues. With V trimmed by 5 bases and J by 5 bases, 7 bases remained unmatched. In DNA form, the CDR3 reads TGTGCCTGGGAGAGCGGGATCAAAGATACGCAGTATTTT. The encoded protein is CAWESGIKDTQYF.

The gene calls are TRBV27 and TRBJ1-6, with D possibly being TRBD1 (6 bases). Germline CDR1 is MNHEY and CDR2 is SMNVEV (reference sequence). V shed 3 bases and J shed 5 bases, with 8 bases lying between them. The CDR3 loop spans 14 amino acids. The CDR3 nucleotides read TGTGCCAGCAGTTTTTGGACAGATAATTCACCCCTCCACTTT. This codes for CASSFWTDNSPLHF.

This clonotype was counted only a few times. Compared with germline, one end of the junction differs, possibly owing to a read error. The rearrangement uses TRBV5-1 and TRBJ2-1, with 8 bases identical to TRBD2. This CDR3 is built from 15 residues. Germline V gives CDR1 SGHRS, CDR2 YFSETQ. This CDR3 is CASSPGTSSYNEQFF. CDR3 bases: TGTGCCAGCTCACCCGGGACTAGCTCCTACAATGAGCAGTTCTTC. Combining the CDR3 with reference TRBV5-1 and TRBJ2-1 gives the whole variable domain KAGVTQTPRYLIKTRGQQVTLSCSPISGHRSVSWYQQTPGQGLQFLFEYFSETQRNKGNFPGRFSGRQFSNSRSEMNVSTLELGDSALYLCASSPGTSSYNEQFFGPGTRLTVL.

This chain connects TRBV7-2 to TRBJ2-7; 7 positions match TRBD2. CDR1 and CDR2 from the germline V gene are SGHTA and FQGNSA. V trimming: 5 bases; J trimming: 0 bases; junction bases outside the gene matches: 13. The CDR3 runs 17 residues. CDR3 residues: CASSPGLGSGPSYEQYF. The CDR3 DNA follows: TGTGCCAGCAGCCCCGGGTTGGGTAGCGGGCCCTCCTACGAGCAGTACTTC.

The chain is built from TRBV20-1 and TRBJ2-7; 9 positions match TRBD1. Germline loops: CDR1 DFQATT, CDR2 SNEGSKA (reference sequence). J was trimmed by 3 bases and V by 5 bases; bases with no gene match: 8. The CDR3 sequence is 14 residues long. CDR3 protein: CSAGPGQGNYEQYF. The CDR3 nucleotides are TGCAGTGCTGGACCGGGACAGGGAAACTACGAGCAGTACTTC.

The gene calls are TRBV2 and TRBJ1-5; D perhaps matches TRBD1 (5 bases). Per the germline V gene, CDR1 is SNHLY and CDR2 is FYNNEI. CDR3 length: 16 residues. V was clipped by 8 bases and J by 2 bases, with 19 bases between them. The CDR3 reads CASQKTAPMGNQPQHF. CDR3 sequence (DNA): TGTGCCAGCCAGAAGACAGCCCCGATGGGCAATCAGCCCCAGCATTTT.

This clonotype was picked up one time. The CDR3 spells CASSLHVGEQFF. CDR3 DNA sequence: TGTGCCAGCAGTTTACATGTCGGAGAGCAGTTCTTC. The chain employs TRBV12-3 or TRBV12-4 and TRBJ2-1; D is unclear. The CDR3 loop spans 12 amino acids. Trimming stripped 2 bases from V and 10 bases from J, with 9 bases between.

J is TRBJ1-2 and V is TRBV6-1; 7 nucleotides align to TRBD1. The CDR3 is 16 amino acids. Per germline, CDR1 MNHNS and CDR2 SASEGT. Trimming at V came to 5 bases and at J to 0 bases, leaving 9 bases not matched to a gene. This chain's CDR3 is CASSPLQGSTNYGYTF. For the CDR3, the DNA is TGTGCCAGCAGTCCCTTACAGGGGAGCACTAACTATGGCTACACCTTC.

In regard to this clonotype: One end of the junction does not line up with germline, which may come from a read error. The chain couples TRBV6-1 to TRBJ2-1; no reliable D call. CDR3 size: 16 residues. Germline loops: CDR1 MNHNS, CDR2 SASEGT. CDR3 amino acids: CASSLSDQLSNNEQFF. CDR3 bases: TGTGCCAGCAGCCTTTCCGACCAACTCTCCAACAATGAGCAGTTCTTC.

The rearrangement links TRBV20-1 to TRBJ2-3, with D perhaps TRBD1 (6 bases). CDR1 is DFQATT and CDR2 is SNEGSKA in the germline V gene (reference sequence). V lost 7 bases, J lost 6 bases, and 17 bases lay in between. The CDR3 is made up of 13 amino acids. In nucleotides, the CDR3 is TGCAGTGTCCAGTGGACAGAGCAGGATACGCAGTATTTT. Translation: CSVQWTEQDTQYF.

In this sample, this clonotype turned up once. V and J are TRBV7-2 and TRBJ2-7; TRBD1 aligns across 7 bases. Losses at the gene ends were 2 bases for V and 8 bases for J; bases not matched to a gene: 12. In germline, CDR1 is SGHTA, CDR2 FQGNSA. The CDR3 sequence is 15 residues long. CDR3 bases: TGTGCCAGCAGCTTAAGACCTCGACAGGGCATGCAGCAGTACTTC. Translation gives CASSLRPRQGMQQYF.

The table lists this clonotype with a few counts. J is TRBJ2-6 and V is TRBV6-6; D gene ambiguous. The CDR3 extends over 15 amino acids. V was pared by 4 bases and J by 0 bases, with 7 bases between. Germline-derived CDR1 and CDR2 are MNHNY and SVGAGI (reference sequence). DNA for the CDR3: TGTGCCAGCAGTTTAGCAGGCTCTGGGGCCAACGTCCTGACTTTC. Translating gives CASSLAGSGANVLTF.

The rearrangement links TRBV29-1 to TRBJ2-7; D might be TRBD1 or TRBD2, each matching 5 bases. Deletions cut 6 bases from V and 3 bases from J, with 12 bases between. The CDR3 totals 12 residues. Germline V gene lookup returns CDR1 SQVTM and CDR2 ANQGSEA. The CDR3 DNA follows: TGCAGCGTCGGGACCGTAAACTACGAGCAGTACTTC. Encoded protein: CSVGTVNYEQYF.

The CDR3 DNA reads TGCAGCGTTGTTAACTACGAGCAGTACTTC. It yields the protein CSVVNYEQYF. The chain combines TRBV29-1 with TRBJ2-7; unclear D gene. Germline CDR1 reads SQVTM; CDR2 reads ANQGSEA. The CDR3 is made up of 10 amino acids. Trimming shortened V by 4 bases and J by 3 bases, and 4 bases separated the two germline ends.

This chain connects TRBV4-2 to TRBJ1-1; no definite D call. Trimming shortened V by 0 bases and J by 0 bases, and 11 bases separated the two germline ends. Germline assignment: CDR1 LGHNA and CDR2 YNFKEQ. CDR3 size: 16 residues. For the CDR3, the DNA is TGTGCCAGCAGCCAAGATCCCCCGGGTCTGAACACTGAAGCTTTCTTT. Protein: CASSQDPPGLNTEAFF.

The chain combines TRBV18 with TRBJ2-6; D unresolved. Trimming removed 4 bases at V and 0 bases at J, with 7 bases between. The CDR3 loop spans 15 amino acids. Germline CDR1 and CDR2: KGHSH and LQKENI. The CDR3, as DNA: TGTGCCAGCTCACTGGAGAGCTCTGGGGCCAACGTCCTGACTTTC. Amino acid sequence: CASSLESSGANVLTF.

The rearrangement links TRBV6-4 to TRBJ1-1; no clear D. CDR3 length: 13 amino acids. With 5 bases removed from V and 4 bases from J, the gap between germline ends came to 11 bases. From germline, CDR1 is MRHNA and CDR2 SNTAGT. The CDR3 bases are TGTGCCAGCAGTTACGAAGGAGGCACTGAAGCTTTCTTT. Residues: CASSYEGGTEAFF.

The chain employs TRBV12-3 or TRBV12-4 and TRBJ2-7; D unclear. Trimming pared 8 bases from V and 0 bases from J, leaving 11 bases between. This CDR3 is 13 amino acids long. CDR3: CASGRSTSYEQYF. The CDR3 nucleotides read TGTGCCAGCGGACGGTCCACCTCCTACGAGCAGTACTTC.

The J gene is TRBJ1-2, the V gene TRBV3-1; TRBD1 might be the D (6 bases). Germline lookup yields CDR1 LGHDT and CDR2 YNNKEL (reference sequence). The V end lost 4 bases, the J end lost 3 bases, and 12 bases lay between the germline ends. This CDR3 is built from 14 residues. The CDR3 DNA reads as TGTGCCAGCAGCCCAAACAGGGTTGACTATGGCTACACCTTC. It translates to CASSPNRVDYGYTF.

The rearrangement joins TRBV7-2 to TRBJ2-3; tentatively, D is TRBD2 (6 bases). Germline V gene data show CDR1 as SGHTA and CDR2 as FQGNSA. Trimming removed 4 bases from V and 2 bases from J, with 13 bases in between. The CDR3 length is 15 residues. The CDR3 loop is CASSSGLLVTDTQYF. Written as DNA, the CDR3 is TGTGCCAGCAGCTCGGGACTTCTGGTCACAGATACGCAGTATTTT.